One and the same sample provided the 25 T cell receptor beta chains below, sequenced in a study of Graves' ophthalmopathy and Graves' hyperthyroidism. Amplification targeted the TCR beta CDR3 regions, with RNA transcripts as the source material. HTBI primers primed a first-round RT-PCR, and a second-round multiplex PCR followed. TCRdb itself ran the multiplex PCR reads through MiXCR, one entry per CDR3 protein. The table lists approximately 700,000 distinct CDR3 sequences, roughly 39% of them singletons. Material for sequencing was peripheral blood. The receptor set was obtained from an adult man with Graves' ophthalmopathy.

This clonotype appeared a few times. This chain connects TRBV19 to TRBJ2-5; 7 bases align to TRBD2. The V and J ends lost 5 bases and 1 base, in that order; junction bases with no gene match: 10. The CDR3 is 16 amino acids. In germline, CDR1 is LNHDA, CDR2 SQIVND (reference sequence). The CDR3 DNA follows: TGTGCCAGTAGTCGACCCTCGGGCGGGGGCCAAGAGACCCAGTACTTC. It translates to CASSRPSGGGQETQYF.

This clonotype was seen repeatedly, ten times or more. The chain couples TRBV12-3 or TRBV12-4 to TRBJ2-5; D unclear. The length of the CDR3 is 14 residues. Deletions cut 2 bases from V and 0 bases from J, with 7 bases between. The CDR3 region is CASSLIPYQETQYF. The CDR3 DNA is TGTGCCAGCAGTTTAATTCCGTACCAAGAGACCCAGTACTTC.

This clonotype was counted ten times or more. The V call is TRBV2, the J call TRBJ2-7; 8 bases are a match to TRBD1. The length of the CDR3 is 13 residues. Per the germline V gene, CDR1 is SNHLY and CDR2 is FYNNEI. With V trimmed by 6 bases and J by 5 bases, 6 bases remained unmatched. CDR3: CASRKTGVDEQYF. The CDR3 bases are TGTGCCAGCAGGAAGACAGGGGTGGACGAGCAGTACTTC.

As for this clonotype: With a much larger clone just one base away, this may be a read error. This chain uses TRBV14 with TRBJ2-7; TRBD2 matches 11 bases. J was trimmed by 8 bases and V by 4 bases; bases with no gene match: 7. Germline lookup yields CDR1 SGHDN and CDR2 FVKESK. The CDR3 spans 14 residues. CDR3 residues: CASSLGTSGAQQYF. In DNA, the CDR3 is TGTGCCAGCAGCCTGGGGACTAGCGGAGCCCAGCAGTACTTC.

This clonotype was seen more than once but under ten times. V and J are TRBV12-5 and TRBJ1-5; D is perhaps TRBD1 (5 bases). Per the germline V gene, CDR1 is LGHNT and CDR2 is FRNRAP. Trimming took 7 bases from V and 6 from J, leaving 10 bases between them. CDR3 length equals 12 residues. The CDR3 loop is CASAPGGQPQHF. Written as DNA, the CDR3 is TGTGCTAGTGCCCCGGGGGGTCAGCCCCAGCATTTT. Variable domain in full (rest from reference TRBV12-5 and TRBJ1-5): DARVTQTPRHKVTEMGQEVTMRCQPILGHNTVFWYRQTMMQGLELLAYFRNRAPLDDSGMPKDRFSAEMPDATLATLKIQPSEPRDSAVYFCASAPGGQPQHFGDGTRLSIL.

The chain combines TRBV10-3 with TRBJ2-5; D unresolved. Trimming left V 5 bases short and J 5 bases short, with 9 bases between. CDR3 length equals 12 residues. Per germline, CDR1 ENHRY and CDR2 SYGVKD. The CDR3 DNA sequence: TGTGCCATCAGTAGACTTGGGGAGACCCAGTACTTC. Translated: CAISRLGETQYF.

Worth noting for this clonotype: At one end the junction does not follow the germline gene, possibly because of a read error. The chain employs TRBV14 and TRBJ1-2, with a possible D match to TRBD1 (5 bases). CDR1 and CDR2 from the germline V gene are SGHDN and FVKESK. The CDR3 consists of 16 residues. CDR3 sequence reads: CASSQGRYIGAGGYTF. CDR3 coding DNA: TGCGCCAGCAGCCAAGGCCGGTATATAGGGGCAGGTGGCTACACCTTC. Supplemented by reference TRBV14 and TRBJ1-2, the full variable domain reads EAGVTQFPSHSVIEKGQTVTLRCDPISGHDNLYWYRRVMGKEIKFLLHFVKESKQDESGMPNNRFLAERTGGTYSTLKVQPAELEDSGVYFCASSQGRYIGAGGYTFGSGTRLTVV.

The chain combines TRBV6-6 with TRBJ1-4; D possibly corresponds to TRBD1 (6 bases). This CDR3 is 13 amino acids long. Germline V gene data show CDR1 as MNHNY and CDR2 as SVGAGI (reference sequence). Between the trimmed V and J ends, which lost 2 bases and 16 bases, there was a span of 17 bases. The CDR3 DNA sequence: TGTGCCAGCAGTTACGTCGGACAGCCCCACGCGTTTTTT. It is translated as CASSYVGQPHAFF.

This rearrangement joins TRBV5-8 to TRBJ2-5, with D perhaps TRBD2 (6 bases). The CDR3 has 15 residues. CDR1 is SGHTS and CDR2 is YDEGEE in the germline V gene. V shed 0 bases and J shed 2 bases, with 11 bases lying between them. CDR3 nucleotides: TGTGCCAGCAGCTTGGTGTTAGCGGAGCAAGAGACCCAGTACTTC. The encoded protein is CASSLVLAEQETQYF.

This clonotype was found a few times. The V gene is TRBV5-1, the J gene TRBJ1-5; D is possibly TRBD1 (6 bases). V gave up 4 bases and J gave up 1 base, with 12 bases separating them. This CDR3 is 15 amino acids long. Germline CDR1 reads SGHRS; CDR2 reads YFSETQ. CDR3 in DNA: TGCGCCAGCAGCCCGGCAGGGGCCAGCAATCAGCCCCAGCATTTT. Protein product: CASSPAGASNQPQHF. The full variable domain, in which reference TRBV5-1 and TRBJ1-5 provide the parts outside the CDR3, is KAGVTQTPRYLIKTRGQQVTLSCSPISGHRSVSWYQQTPGQGLQFLFEYFSETQRNKGNFPGRFSGRQFSNSRSEMNVSTLELGDSALYLCASSPAGASNQPQHFGDGTRLSIL.

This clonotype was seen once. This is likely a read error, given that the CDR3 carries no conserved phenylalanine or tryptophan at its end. The CDR3 DNA sequence: TGTGCCAGCAGTCCCCCGGACTGGGATCGGACCCAGTACTGC. It translates to CASSPPDWDRTQYC. This chain uses TRBV12-3 or TRBV12-4 with TRBJ2-5, with D possibly TRBD2 on 5 matching bases. The CDR3 loop spans 14 amino acids. With 5 bases removed from V and 7 bases from J, the gap between germline ends came to 17 bases.

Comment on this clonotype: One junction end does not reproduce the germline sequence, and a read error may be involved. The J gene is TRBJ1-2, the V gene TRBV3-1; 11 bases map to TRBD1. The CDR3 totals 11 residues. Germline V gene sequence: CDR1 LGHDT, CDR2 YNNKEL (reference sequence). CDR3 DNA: TGTGCCAGCAGCCAATTCCGGGACAGGGGGTTC. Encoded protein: CASSQFRDRGF.

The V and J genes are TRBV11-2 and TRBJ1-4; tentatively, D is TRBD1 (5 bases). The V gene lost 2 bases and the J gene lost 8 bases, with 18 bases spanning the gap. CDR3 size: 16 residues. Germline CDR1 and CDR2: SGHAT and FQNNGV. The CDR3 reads CASSLFAPRGREKLFF. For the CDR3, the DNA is TGTGCCAGCAGCTTATTTGCCCCACGGGGGAGAGAAAAACTGTTTTTT.

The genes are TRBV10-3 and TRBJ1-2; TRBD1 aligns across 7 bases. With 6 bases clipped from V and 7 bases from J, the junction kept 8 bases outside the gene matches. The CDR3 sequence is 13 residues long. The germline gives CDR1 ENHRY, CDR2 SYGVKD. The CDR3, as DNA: TGTGCCATCAGGACAGGGACGCTATTTGGCTACACCTTC. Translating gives CAIRTGTLFGYTF.

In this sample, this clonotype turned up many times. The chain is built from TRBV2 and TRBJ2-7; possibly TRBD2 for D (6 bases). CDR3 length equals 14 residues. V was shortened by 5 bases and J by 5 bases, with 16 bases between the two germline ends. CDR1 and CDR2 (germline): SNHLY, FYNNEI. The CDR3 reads CASSYRTTRDEQYF. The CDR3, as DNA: TGTGCCAGCAGTTACCGGACTACCAGGGACGAGCAGTACTTC.

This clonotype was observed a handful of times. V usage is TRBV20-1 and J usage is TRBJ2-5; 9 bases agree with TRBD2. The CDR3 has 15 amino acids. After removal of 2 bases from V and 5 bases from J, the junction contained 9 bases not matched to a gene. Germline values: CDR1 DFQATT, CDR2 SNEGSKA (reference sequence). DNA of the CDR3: TGCAGTGCTAGATCCCTAGCGGGGCAGAAGGAGACCCAGTACTTC. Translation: CSARSLAGQKETQYF.

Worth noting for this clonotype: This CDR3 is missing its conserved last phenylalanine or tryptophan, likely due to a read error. CDR3 coding DNA: TGTGCCAGCACTTCCGAGCCAGGAGACACAGATACGCAGTATTTG. Translated, it gives CASTSEPGDTDTQYL. The gene calls are TRBV7-8 and TRBJ2-3; D unresolved. CDR1 is SGHVS and CDR2 is FQNEAQ in the germline V gene. The CDR3 length is 15 residues. V was pared by 7 bases and J by 2 bases, with 16 bases between.

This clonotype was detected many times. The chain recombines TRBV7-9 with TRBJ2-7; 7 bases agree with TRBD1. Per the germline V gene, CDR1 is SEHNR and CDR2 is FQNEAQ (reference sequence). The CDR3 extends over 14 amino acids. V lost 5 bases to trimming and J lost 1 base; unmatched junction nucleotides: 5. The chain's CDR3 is CASSQTGESYEQYF. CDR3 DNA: TGTGCCAGCAGCCAAACAGGGGAATCCTACGAGCAGTACTTC.

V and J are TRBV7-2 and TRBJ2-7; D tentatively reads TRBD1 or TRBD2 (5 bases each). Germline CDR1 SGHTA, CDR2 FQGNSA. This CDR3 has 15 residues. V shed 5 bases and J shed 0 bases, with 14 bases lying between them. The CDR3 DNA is TGTGCCAGCAGCCAAGAGGGACGGTTCTCCTACGAGCAGTACTTC. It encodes CASSQEGRFSYEQYF.

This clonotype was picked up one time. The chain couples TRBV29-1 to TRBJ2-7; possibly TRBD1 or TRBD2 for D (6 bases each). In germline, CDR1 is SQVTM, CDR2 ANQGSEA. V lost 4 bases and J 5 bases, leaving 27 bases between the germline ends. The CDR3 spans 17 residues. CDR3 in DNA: TGCAGCGTTGTGGGCTCTGGGGGCGGCGTCGGCGGGGACGAGCAGTACTTC. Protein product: CSVVGSGGGVGGDEQYF.

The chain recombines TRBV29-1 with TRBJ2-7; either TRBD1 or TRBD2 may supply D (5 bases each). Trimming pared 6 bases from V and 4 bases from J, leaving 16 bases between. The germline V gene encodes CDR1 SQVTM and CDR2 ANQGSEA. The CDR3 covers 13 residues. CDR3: CSVTGGGFYEQYF. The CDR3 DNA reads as TGCAGCGTCACCGGTGGGGGTTTTTACGAGCAGTACTTC.

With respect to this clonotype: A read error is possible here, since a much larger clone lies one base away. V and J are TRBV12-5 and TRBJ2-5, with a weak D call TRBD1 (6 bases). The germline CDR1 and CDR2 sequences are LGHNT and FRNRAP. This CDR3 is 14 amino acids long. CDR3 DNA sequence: TGTGTTAGTGGTCCCGGGACATCGACGATGGCCCAGTACTTC. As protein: CVSGPGTSTMAQYF.

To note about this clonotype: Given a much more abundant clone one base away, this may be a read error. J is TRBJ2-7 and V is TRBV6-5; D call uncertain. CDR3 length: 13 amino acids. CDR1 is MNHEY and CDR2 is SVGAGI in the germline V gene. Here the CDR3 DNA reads TGTGCCAGCAGTTACATCGGGTCCTACGAGCAGTGCTTC. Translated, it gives CASSYIGSYEQCF.

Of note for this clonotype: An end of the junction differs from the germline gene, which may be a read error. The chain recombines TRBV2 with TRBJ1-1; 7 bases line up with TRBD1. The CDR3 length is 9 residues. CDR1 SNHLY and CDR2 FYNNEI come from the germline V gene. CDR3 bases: TGTGCCAGCAGTGACCGGGACAGCTTT. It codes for CASSDRDSF.

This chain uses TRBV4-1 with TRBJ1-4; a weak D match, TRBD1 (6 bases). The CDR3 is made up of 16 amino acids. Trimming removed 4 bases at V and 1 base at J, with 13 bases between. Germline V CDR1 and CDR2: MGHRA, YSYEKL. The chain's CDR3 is CASSPTTGLTNEKLFF. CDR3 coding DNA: TGCGCCAGCAGCCCCACTACAGGGTTAACTAATGAAAAACTGTTTTTT.